Each of the 9 T cell receptor beta chains below was sequenced from the same sample in a study of blood T cell repertoires in COVID-19. The repertoire was sequenced with immunoSEQ multiplex PCR; TCRdb's copy has only in-frame clones and lacks some. The table lists roughly 190,000 clones, 88% of them singletons. Input material: peripheral blood. Every receptor here comes from a man aged 35-49 years with active or convalescent COVID-19.

The rearrangement uses TRBV5-1 and TRBJ2-1, with unresolved D. V was shortened by 4 bases and J by 6 bases, with 5 bases between the two germline ends. The CDR3 has 11 residues. The germline V gene encodes CDR1 SGHRS and CDR2 YFSETQ. CDR3 region: CASSVSNEQFF. CDR3 coding DNA: TGCGCCAGCAGCGTATCCAATGAGCAGTTCTTC.

The chain couples TRBV11-2 to TRBJ1-2, with no clear D. Trimming removed 1 base at V and 4 bases at J, with 13 bases between. Germline CDR1 and CDR2: SGHAT and FQNNGV. The CDR3 runs to 15 residues. CDR3 sequence: CASSLVTVLPYGYTF. The DNA for the CDR3 is TGTGCCAGCAGCTTAGTAACAGTCCTTCCCTATGGCTACACCTTC.

The rearrangement joins TRBV18 to TRBJ1-1; 8 nucleotides line up with TRBD1. V lost 0 bases and J lost 1; bases outside the gene matches: 19. Per germline, CDR1 KGHSH and CDR2 LQKENI. The CDR3 is made up of 21 amino acids. CDR3 residues: CASSPPVFHGEAGGANTEAFF. The CDR3 DNA is TGTGCCAGCTCACCACCGGTCTTTCATGGGGAGGCAGGGGGCGCGAACACTGAAGCTTTCTTT.

J is TRBJ1-5 and V is TRBV28; possible D gene TRBD1, 5 bases. This CDR3 is built from 14 residues. Trimming removed 5 bases from V and 6 bases from J, with 14 bases in between. Looked up from germline, CDR1 is MDHEN and CDR2 is SYDVKM. The CDR3 sequence is CASSGLTGGQPQHF. The DNA of the CDR3 is TGTGCCAGCAGTGGCCTTACGGGGGGTCAGCCCCAGCATTTT.

The CDR3 sequence is CASLNLGTLNTEAFF. CDR3 sequence (DNA): TGTGCCAGCCTAAATCTCGGGACATTGAACACTGAAGCTTTCTTT. The rearrangement joins TRBV6-5 to TRBJ1-1; D may be TRBD1 (6 bases). The germline CDR1 and CDR2 sequences are MNHEY and SVGAGI. V was shortened by 8 bases and J by 0 bases, with 16 bases between the two germline ends. The CDR3 runs to 15 residues.

The chain employs TRBV5-5 and TRBJ2-7; 9 bases fit TRBD1. This CDR3 spans 15 amino acids. From germline, CDR1 is SGHKS and CDR2 YYEKEE (reference sequence). The trim removed 4 bases at V and 5 bases at J, leaving 10 bases unmatched. The CDR3 region has the DNA TGTGCCAGCAGCATCCGGGACAGGGTGGGCAACGAGCAGTACTTC. Translated, it gives CASSIRDRVGNEQYF.

As regards this clone: The identical CDR3 is also encoded by other nucleotide sequences in the sample. The chain couples TRBV5-1 to TRBJ1-1; D not resolved. Germline V gives CDR1 SGHRS, CDR2 YFSETQ. The CDR3 runs 14 residues. The germline V and J ends were trimmed by 0 bases and 0 bases, with 6 bases remaining between them. CDR3 residues: CASSLDSMNTEAFF. CDR3 nucleotide sequence: TGCGCCAGCAGCTTGGACAGTATGAACACTGAAGCTTTCTTT.

The CDR3 bases are TGTGCCAGTAGTATACGGAGTGACACTGAAGCTTTCTTT. Residues: CASSIRSDTEAFF. This chain joins TRBV19 and TRBJ1-1; D not certain. The CDR3 has 13 residues. Trimming cost V 2 bases and J 3 bases, with 7 bases left between them. Looked up from germline, CDR1 is LNHDA and CDR2 is SQIVND (reference sequence).

J is TRBJ2-1 and V is TRBV18; 13 bases fit TRBD2. The CDR3 spans 19 residues. Germline loops: CDR1 KGHSH, CDR2 LQKENI. V lost 2 bases, J lost 7 bases, and 14 bases stayed unmatched. For the CDR3, the DNA is TGTGCCAGCTCACCAACCCAAGGAGCACTAGCGGGAGGGGGGAATGAGCAGTTCTTC. Protein: CASSPTQGALAGGGNEQFF.